This T cell receptor (beta chain) was observed in a study of cytomegalovirus exposure and HLA in healthy donors. The study drew the donors from its approximately 120-subject validation cohort, separate from the roughly 710-subject first cohort. General observations from the study: TCR beta chains numbering some 160 were designated cytomegalovirus-associated. For cytomegalovirus status, the classifier reportedly gave diagnoses with high specificity and sensitivity.

Generated by immunoSEQ multiplex PCR, the TCRdb table keeps only in-frame clones and is missing some. The sample lists fewer than 350,000 clones; approximately 88% were seen once. To note about this clone: The antigen is unknown.

The TCR comes from a woman younger than 35 in good health and CMV-seronegative. The sample consisted of PBMCs.

Here the CDR3 reads CASSLADRIQGSQHF. CDR3 DNA sequence: TGTGCCAGCAGCTTAGCTGACCGAATACAGGGGTCCCAGCATTTT. This sequence joins TRBV7-2 and TRBJ1-5, with 7 nucleotides matching TRBD1. V shed 0 bases, J shed 11 bases, and the junction held 10 bases outside the gene matches. There are 15 residues in the CDR3. Germline-derived CDR1 and CDR2 are SGHTA and FQGNSA.